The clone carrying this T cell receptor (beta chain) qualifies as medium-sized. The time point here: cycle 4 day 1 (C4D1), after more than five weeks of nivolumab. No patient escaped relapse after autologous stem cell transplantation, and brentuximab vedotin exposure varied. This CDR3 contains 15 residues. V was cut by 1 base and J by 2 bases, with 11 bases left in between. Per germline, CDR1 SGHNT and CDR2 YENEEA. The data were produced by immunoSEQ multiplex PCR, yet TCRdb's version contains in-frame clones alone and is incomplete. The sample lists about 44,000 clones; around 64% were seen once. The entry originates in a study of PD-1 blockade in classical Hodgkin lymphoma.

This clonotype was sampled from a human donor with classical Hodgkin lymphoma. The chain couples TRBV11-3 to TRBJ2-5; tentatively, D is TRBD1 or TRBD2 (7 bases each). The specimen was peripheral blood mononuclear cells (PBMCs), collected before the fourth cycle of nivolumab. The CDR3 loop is CASSLGQGGQETQYF. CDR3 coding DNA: TGTGCCAGCAGCTTAGGACAGGGAGGGCAAGAGACCCAGTACTTC.